Each of the 29 T cell receptor beta chains below was sequenced from the same sample in a study of control samples from healthy donors and cancer patients. The table came from immunoSEQ multiplex PCR; TCRdb's copy has only in-frame clones and leaves some out. The data show 85,000 to 100,000 clones, over 85% seen once. Sequenced input: blood. These TCRs come from a man between 18 and 29 years old in good health.

The chain joins TRBV7-2 to TRBJ2-3, with TRBD1 identical over 10 bases. This CDR3 region has 16 residues. Unmatched junction bases numbered 8, after V lost 5 bases and J lost 3 bases. CDR1 SGHTA and CDR2 FQGNSA come from the germline V gene. CDR3 sequence reads: CASSHGQGQGTDTQYF. CDR3 DNA sequence: TGTGCCAGCAGCCATGGCCAGGGACAGGGGACAGATACGCAGTATTTT.

The V and J genes are TRBV12-3 or TRBV12-4 and TRBJ2-5; D is unclear. Deletions cut 6 bases from V and 5 bases from J, with 10 bases between. CDR3 length: 12 amino acids. This CDR3 is CASRRFGETQYF. The DNA of the CDR3 is TGTGCCAGCAGGCGATTCGGGGAGACCCAGTACTTC.

V gene TRBV19 combines with J gene TRBJ1-1; 8 nucleotides agree with TRBD1. CDR3 length equals 15 residues. The germline CDR1 and CDR2 sequences are LNHDA and SQIVND (reference sequence). Germline trimming cut 5 bases from V and 6 bases from J; bases unmatched to any gene: 11. CDR3: CASSVDRGKLSEAFF. DNA for the CDR3: TGTGCCAGTAGTGTCGACAGGGGAAAGTTATCTGAAGCTTTCTTT. Full variable domain (missing parts from reference TRBV19 and TRBJ1-1): DGGITQSPKYLFRKEGQNVTLSCEQNLNHDAMYWYRQDPGQGLRLIYYSQIVNDFQKGDIAEGYSVSREKKESFPLTVTSAQKNPTAFYLCASSVDRGKLSEAFFGQGTRLTVV.

This rearrangement joins TRBV5-1 to TRBJ2-3; 11 bases are a match to TRBD2. Germline lookup yields CDR1 SGHRS and CDR2 YFSETQ. The CDR3 covers 15 residues. V dropped 3 bases and J dropped 2; count of bases not matched to a gene: 2. Written as DNA, the CDR3 is TGCGCCAGCAGCTCTAGCGGGGGGCTCACAGATACGCAGTATTTT. This translates into CASSSSGGLTDTQYF.

This clone was counted a single time. The chain is built from TRBV5-5 and TRBJ2-1, with D unclear. The germline gives CDR1 SGHKS, CDR2 YYEKEE (reference sequence). This CDR3 is built from 16 residues. The V end was cut by 4 bases, the J end by 0 bases, with 14 bases between. The CDR3 protein is CASSPTNRVSYNEQFF. In DNA, the CDR3 is TGTGCCAGCAGCCCGACGAACAGAGTCTCCTACAATGAGCAGTTCTTC.

The gene calls are TRBV19 and TRBJ2-2, with D tentatively TRBD1 (5 bases). This CDR3 region has 14 residues. Germline-derived CDR1 and CDR2 are LNHDA and SQIVND (reference sequence). V was pared by 1 base and J by 3 bases, with 6 bases between. The CDR3 nucleotides read TGTGCCAGTAGTATAGCAGGGTACACCGGGGAGCTGTTTTTT. As protein: CASSIAGYTGELFF.

This clone was observed a single time. This rearrangement joins TRBV7-8 to TRBJ1-1; D gene ambiguous. V gave up 0 bases and J gave up 4 bases, with 9 bases separating them. Germline assignment: CDR1 SGHVS and CDR2 FQNEAQ. The CDR3 contains 14 residues. The CDR3 bases are TGTGCCAGCAGCTTAGCGCGAGGTGGCACTGAAGCTTTCTTT. It is translated as CASSLARGGTEAFF.

The chain is built from TRBV19 and TRBJ2-7; maybe TRBD2 (5 bases). The CDR3 is 15 amino acids. V lost 5 bases to trimming and J lost 6 bases, with 20 bases between them. Germline-derived CDR1 and CDR2 are LNHDA and SQIVND (reference sequence). CDR3 loop: CASSADRGGVAEQYF. The CDR3 DNA reads TGTGCCAGTAGTGCGGATCGCGGAGGAGTAGCCGAGCAGTACTTC.

This chain uses TRBV5-1 with TRBJ2-7; 9 bases line up with TRBD1. V dropped 6 bases and J dropped 5; count of bases not matched to a gene: 12. CDR1 is SGHRS, CDR2 YFSETQ, per germline. The CDR3 runs to 15 residues. CDR3 sequence (DNA): TGCGCCAGCAAAACTCTCTGGACAGGGGAACACGAGCAGTACTTC. Protein sequence: CASKTLWTGEHEQYF.

This rearrangement joins TRBV6-1 to TRBJ1-2; tentatively, D is TRBD1 (6 bases). Germline lookup yields CDR1 MNHNS and CDR2 SASEGT. This CDR3 comprises 16 residues. Trimming took off 0 bases at V and 4 bases at J, with 15 bases between the two ends. The CDR3 bases are TGTGCCAGCAGTGAAGCGCGAGGGGGGCAAGGCTATGGCTACACCTTC. Translating it yields CASSEARGGQGYGYTF.

This chain links TRBV9 with TRBJ1-2; 9 bases align to TRBD1. Germline trimming cut 0 bases from V and 0 bases from J; bases unmatched to any gene: 6. Germline loops: CDR1 SGDLS, CDR2 YYNGEE. The CDR3 covers 17 residues. In DNA, the CDR3 is TGTGCCAGCAGCGTAGGAACAGGGGGCCGGGCTAACTATGGCTACACCTTC. It encodes CASSVGTGGRANYGYTF.

The genes are TRBV2 and TRBJ2-7, with TRBD1 matching 8 bases. CDR1 is SNHLY, CDR2 FYNNEI, per germline. J was trimmed by 2 bases and V by 6 bases; bases with no gene match: 6. The CDR3 runs 14 residues. This CDR3 reads CASRGGQATYEQYF. DNA of the CDR3: TGTGCCAGCAGGGGGGGACAGGCCACCTACGAGCAGTACTTC.

The chain combines TRBV18 with TRBJ1-2; 11 bases are shared with TRBD1. V gave up 3 bases and J gave up 4 bases; unmatched junction bases: 7. The CDR3 is 16 residues long. Germline V gives CDR1 KGHSH, CDR2 LQKENI. The CDR3 region has the DNA TGTGCCAGCTCACCTCTGGACAGGGGGCAAGGCTATGGCTACACCTTC. Encoded protein: CASSPLDRGQGYGYTF.

The genes are TRBV3-1 (or the pseudogene TRBV3-2) and TRBJ1-2; D remains ambiguous. This CDR3 comprises 15 residues. Looked up from germline, CDR1 is LGHDT and CDR2 is YNNKEL (reference sequence). V was trimmed by 1 base and J by 2 bases, leaving 11 bases between them. The CDR3 spells CASSQGGRINYGYTF. The CDR3 nucleotides are TGTGCCAGCAGCCAAGGTGGCAGGATAAACTATGGCTACACCTTC.

This clone was seen a single time. The chain recombines TRBV15 with TRBJ2-3; D not resolved. V was pared by 0 bases and J by 5 bases, with 9 bases between. The V gene's germline CDR1 is LNHNV and CDR2 YYDKDF (reference sequence). This CDR3 has 14 amino acids. CDR3 sequence: CATSRDQLGDTQYF. The DNA for the CDR3 is TGTGCCACCAGCAGAGATCAGCTGGGAGATACGCAGTATTTT.

The CDR3 DNA follows: TGTGCCAGCAGCACCGGACGGACTGAAGCTTTCTTT. Amino acids: CASSTGRTEAFF. The rearrangement uses TRBV11-3 and TRBJ1-1; no definite D call. The V end was cut by 5 bases, the J end by 5 bases, with 9 bases between. Germline assignment: CDR1 SGHNT and CDR2 YENEEA. This CDR3 has 12 amino acids. The whole variable domain, remainder taken from reference TRBV11-3 and TRBJ1-1, is EAGVVQSPRYKIIEKKQPVAFWCNPISGHNTLYWYLQNLGQGPELLIRYENEEAVDDSQLPKDRFSAERLKGVDSTLKIQPAELGDSAVYLCASSTGRTEAFFGQGTRLTVV.

This clone appeared once. Here the CDR3 DNA reads TGTGCCAGCAGCTTGTGGGGGACACAACCCTCTGGAAACACCATATATTTT. Translation: CASSLWGTQPSGNTIYF. The chain joins TRBV5-5 to TRBJ1-3; possible D gene TRBD1, 6 bases. The CDR3 spans 17 residues. Trimming removed 1 base at V and 0 bases at J, with 14 bases between. Germline V gene lookup returns CDR1 SGHKS and CDR2 YYEKEE (reference sequence).

This sequence joins TRBV27 and TRBJ2-1; D is possibly TRBD2 (6 bases). In germline, CDR1 is MNHEY, CDR2 SMNVEV (reference sequence). CDR3 length equals 13 residues. The V end lost 6 bases, the J end lost 8 bases, and 14 bases lay between the germline ends. The CDR3 spells CASSYSGFDEQFF. The CDR3 DNA is TGTGCCAGCAGCTACAGCGGGTTTGATGAGCAGTTCTTC.

The chain carries TRBV6-1 and TRBJ1-5; D gene unclear. V lost 1 base and J lost 7, with 8 bases in between. CDR1 MNHNS and CDR2 SASEGT come from the germline V gene. This CDR3 comprises 13 residues. CDR3 residues: CASSEGWMQPQHF. CDR3 nucleotides: TGTGCCAGCAGTGAAGGGTGGATGCAGCCCCAGCATTTT.

V is TRBV10-3 and J is TRBJ2-7; 7 positions match TRBD2. J lost 0 bases, V lost 2 bases, and 7 bases had no gene match. The CDR3 is made up of 16 amino acids. The V gene's germline CDR1 is ENHRY and CDR2 SYGVKD. The chain's CDR3 is CAISEGLGTNSYEQYF. The CDR3 DNA reads TGTGCCATCAGTGAGGGGCTCGGGACTAACTCCTACGAGCAGTACTTC.

The chain combines TRBV13 with TRBJ2-4; 11 positions agree with TRBD2. The V gene's germline CDR1 is PRHDT and CDR2 FYEKMQ (reference sequence). The CDR3 contains 16 residues. The V segment lost 2 bases and the J segment 5 bases; nucleotides outside the gene matches: 5. As DNA, the CDR3 is TGTGCCAGCAGCTTATACGTAGCGGGGGGGCAAAACATTCAGTACTTC. This gives the protein CASSLYVAGGQNIQYF. Filled out from reference TRBV13 and TRBJ2-4, the complete variable domain reads AAGVIQSPRHLIKEKRETATLKCYPIPRHDTVYWYQQGPGQDPQFLISFYEKMQSDKGSIPDRFSAQQFSDYHSELNMSSLELGDSALYFCASSLYVAGGQNIQYFGAGTRLSVL.

This chain uses TRBV6-1 with TRBJ1-1; D is unclear. CDR1 is MNHNS, CDR2 SASEGT, per germline. V gave up 1 base and J gave up 4 bases, with 4 bases separating them. CDR3 length: 12 amino acids. The CDR3, as DNA: TGTGCCAGCAGTGAAGGGGGCACTGAAGCTTTCTTT. Protein sequence: CASSEGGTEAFF.

In this sample, this clone turned up once. The chain combines TRBV18 with TRBJ2-5; possibly TRBD1 for D (5 bases). The CDR3 has 14 amino acids. Germline assignment: CDR1 KGHSH and CDR2 LQKENI. Deletions cut 3 bases from V and 1 base from J, with 9 bases between. Here the CDR3 reads CASSPMDTQETQYF. CDR3 nucleotide sequence: TGTGCCAGCTCACCCATGGACACCCAAGAGACCCAGTACTTC.

This clone showed up just once. The CDR3, as DNA: TGCAGCGTTGGGGCATCCTTGGGCACTGAAGCTTTCTTT. Translation: CSVGASLGTEAFF. This chain connects TRBV29-1 to TRBJ1-1; D is unclear. CDR1 and CDR2 from the germline V gene are SQVTM and ANQGSEA. The CDR3 runs 13 residues. Trimming took off 4 bases at V and 4 bases at J, with 13 bases between the two ends.

The gene calls are TRBV12-5 and TRBJ2-7; no definite D call. Trimming took 8 bases from V and 0 from J, leaving 17 bases between them. Germline CDR1 is LGHNT and CDR2 is FRNRAP. This CDR3 is built from 15 residues. The DNA for the CDR3 is TGTGCTAGTACTCTTCGGACGGTAAGCTCCTACGAGCAGTACTTC. Protein sequence: CASTLRTVSSYEQYF.

J is TRBJ2-7 and V is TRBV7-9; 10 nucleotides match TRBD1. Germline lookup yields CDR1 SEHNR and CDR2 FQNEAQ (reference sequence). The CDR3 spans 18 residues. V dropped 5 bases and J dropped 4; count of bases not matched to a gene: 17. This chain's CDR3 is CASSLNQMEGQGFYEQYF. The CDR3 region has the DNA TGTGCCAGCAGCCTCAACCAAATGGAGGGACAGGGGTTTTACGAGCAGTACTTC.

This sequence joins TRBV6-5 and TRBJ1-1, with D possibly TRBD1 on 5 matching bases. V was clipped by 7 bases and J by 3 bases, with 12 bases between them. Germline V CDR1 and CDR2: MNHEY, SVGAGI. The CDR3 totals 13 residues. The CDR3 region has the DNA TGTGCCAGCATGGGGCCGGGGTACACTGAAGCTTTCTTT. Its protein is CASMGPGYTEAFF.

The chain employs TRBV5-1 and TRBJ1-5; TRBD1 matches at 8 bases. With V trimmed by 4 bases and J by 2 bases, 8 bases remained unmatched. Germline V gene data show CDR1 as SGHRS and CDR2 as YFSETQ. The CDR3 totals 16 residues. CDR3 loop: CASSPVPGQGNQPQHF. The CDR3 nucleotides are TGCGCCAGCAGCCCCGTCCCGGGACAGGGCAATCAGCCCCAGCATTTT.

The CDR3 sequence is CASSSGYGSNQPQHF. The CDR3 DNA reads TGTGCCAGCAGTTCCGGCTACGGGAGCAATCAGCCCCAGCATTTT. V gene TRBV6-5 combines with J gene TRBJ1-5; no firm D call. The CDR3 has 15 residues. Germline assignment: CDR1 MNHEY and CDR2 SVGAGI. Trimming removed 4 bases at V and 1 base at J, with 11 bases between.